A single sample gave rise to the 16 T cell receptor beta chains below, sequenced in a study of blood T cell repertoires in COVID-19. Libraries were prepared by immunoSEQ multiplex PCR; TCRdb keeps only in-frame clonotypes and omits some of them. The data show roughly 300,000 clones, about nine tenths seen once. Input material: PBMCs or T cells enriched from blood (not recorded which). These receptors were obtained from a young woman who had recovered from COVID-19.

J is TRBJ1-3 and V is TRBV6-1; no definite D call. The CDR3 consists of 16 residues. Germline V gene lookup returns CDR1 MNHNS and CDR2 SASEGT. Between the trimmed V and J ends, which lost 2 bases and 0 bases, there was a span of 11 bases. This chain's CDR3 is CASSEMHISSGNTIYF. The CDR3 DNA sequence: TGTGCCAGCAGTGAAATGCACATCAGCTCTGGAAACACCATATATTTT.

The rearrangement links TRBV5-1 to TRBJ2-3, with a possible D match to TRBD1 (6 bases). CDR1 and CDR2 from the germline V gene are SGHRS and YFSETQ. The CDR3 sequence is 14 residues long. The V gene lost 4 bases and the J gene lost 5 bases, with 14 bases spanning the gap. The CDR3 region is CASSRGTMGDTQYF. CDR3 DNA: TGCGCCAGCAGCCGAGGGACAATGGGAGATACGCAGTATTTT.

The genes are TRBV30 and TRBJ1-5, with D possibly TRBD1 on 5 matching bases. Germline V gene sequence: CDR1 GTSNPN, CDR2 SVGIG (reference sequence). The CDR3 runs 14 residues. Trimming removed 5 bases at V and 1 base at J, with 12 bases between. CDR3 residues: CAWGTVRSNQPQHF. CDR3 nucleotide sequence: TGTGCCTGGGGGACTGTGAGGAGCAATCAGCCCCAGCATTTT. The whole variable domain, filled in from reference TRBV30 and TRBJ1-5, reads SQTIHQWPATLVQPVGSPLSLECTVEGTSNPNLYWYRQAAGRGLQLLFYSVGIGQISSEVPQNLSASRPQDRQFILSSKKLLLSDSGFYLCAWGTVRSNQPQHFGDGTRLSIL.

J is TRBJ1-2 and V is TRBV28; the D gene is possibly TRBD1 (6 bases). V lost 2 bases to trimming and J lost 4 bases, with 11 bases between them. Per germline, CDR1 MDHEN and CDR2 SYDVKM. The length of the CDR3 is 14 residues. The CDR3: CASSLGGHFYGYTF. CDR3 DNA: TGTGCCAGCAGTTTAGGGGGACACTTCTATGGCTACACCTTC.

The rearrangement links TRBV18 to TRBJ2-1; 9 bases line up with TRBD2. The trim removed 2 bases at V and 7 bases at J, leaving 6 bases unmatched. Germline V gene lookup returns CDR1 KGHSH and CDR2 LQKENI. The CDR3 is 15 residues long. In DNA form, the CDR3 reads TGTGCCAGCTCACCAATAGCGGGAGCAGCGAATGAGCAGTTCTTC. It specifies CASSPIAGAANEQFF.

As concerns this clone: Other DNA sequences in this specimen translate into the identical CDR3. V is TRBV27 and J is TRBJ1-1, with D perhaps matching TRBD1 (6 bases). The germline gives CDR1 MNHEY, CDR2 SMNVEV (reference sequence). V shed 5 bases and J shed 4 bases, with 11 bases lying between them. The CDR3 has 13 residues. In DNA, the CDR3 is TGTGCCAGCAGTAGCAGGGGAAGCACTGAAGCTTTCTTT. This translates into CASSSRGSTEAFF.

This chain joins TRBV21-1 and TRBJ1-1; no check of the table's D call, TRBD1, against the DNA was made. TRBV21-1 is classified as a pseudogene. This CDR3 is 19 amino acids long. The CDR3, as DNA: TGTGCCAGCAGCAAAGTAGCATGCTTCAGGACAGGGAAGATGTGTGAAGCTTTCTTT. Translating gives CASSKVACFRTGKMCEAFF.

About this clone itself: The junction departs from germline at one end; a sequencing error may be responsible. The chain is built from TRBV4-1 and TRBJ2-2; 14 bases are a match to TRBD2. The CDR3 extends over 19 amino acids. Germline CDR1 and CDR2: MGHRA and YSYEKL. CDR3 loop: CASSLTSGRVPSKTGELFF. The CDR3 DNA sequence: TGCGCCAGCAGCCTGACTAGCGGGAGGGTACCTTCGAAAACCGGGGAGCTGTTTTTT.

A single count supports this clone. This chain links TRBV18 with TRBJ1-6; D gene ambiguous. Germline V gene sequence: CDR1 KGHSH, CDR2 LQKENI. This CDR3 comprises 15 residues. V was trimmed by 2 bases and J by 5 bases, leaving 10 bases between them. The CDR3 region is CASSPGQVDNSPLHF. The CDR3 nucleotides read TGTGCCAGCTCACCAGGCCAGGTTGATAATTCACCCCTCCACTTT.

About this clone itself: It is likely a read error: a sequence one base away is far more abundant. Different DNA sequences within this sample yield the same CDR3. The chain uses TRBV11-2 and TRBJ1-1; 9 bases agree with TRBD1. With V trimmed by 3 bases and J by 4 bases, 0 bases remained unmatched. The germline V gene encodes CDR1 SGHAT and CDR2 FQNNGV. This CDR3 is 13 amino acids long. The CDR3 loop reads CASSLTGGTEAFF. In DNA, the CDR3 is TGTGCCAGCAGCTTGACAGGGGGCACTGAAGCTTTCTTT.

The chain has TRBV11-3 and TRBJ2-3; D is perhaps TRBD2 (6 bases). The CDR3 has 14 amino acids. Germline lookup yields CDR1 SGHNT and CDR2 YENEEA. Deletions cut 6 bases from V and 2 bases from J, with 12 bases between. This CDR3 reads CASSPTRNTDTQYF. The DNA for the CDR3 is TGTGCCAGCAGTCCGACTAGAAACACAGATACGCAGTATTTT.

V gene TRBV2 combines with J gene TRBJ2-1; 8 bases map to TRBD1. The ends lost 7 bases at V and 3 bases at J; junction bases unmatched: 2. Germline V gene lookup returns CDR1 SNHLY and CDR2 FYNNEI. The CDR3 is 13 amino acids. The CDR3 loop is CASIQGVYNEQFF. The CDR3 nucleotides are TGTGCCAGCATACAGGGGGTCTACAATGAGCAGTTCTTC.

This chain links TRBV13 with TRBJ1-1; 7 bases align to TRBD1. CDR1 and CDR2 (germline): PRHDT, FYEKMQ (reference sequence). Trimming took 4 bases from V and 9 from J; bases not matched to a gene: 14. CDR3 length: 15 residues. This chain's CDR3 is CASSSHLNIQGKAFF. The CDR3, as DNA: TGTGCCAGCAGCTCCCACCTTAATATACAGGGGAAAGCTTTCTTT. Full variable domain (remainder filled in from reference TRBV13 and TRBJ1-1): AAGVIQSPRHLIKEKRETATLKCYPIPRHDTVYWYQQGPGQDPQFLISFYEKMQSDKGSIPDRFSAQQFSDYHSELNMSSLELGDSALYFCASSSHLNIQGKAFFGQGTRLTVV.

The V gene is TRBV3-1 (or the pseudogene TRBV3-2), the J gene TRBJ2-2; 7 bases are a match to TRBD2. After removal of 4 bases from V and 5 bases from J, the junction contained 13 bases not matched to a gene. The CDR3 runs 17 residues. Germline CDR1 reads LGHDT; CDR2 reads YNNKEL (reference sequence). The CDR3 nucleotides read TGTGCCAGCAGCCTAAACAGTCCCAGCGGGGAGACCGGGGAGCTGTTTTTT. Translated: CASSLNSPSGETGELFF.

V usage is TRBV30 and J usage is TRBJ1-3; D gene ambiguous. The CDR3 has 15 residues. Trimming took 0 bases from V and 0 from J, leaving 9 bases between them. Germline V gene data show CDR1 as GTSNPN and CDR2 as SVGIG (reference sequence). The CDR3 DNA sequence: TGTGCCTGGAGTGTTTGGCGGAGCTCTGGAAACACCATATATTTT. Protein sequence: CAWSVWRSSGNTIYF.

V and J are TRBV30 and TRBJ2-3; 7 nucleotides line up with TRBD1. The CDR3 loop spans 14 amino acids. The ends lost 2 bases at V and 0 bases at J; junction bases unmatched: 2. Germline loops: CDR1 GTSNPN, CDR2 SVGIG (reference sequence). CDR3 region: CAWSTDRSTDTQYF. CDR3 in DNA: TGTGCCTGGAGTACGGACAGGAGCACAGATACGCAGTATTTT.